This passage covers 21 T cell receptor beta chains from one sample sequenced in a study of tumor-infiltrating lymphocytes in primary liver carcinoma. With a constant-region primer, TCR beta cDNA was made from approximately 520 ng of total RNA. Three nested multiplex PCR rounds, a slightly modified ARM-PCR method, built the TCR beta libraries. TRBV1-TRBV30 forward primers paired with a C-beta reverse primer were used in the first two PCR rounds, which ran roughly 9 cycles each. One entry per CDR3 protein results from TCRdb running MiXCR on the multiplex PCR reads. The table shows around 37,000 distinct CDR3 sequences, with around 75% occurring only once. Co-extraction of both nucleic acids (RNA and DNA) used roughly 20-33 mg of unsorted bulk tissue. The sequenced sample consisted of tumor-adjacent normal liver tissue. The source of these receptors is a man aged 35-49 years with primary liver carcinoma and hepatitis B virus infection.

This clonotype appeared once. At one of its ends the junction is not consistent with the germline gene, which may arise from a read error. J is TRBJ2-1 and V is TRBV4-2; 10 positions match TRBD1. CDR3 length: 16 amino acids. Germline CDR1 and CDR2: LGHNA and YNFKEQ. The CDR3, as DNA: TGTGCCAGCAGCCACTCAGGGGGACAGGGGAACAATGAGGAGTTCTTC. Residues: CASSHSGGQGNNEEFF.

Details on this clonotype: A junction boundary mismatches the germline segment, possibly from a read error. V and J are TRBV11-2 and TRBJ1-5, with D perhaps matching TRBD1 (6 bases). The CDR3 spans 17 residues. The germline gives CDR1 SGHAT, CDR2 FQNNGV. The CDR3 is CASSLVGVTGTDQPQHF. The CDR3 DNA is TGTGCCAGCAGCTTAGTAGGGGTAACAGGGACCGATCAGCCCCAGCACTTT.

As to this clonotype: Its ends do not fully match the called genes, so a read error is possible. The J gene is TRBJ2-1, the V gene TRBV7-9; D possibly corresponds to TRBD2 (6 bases). Germline V lookup: CDR1 SEHNR, CDR2 FQNEAQ (reference sequence). There are 15 residues in the CDR3. CDR3 in amino acids: CAGSPRDWGYNEQFF. The CDR3 region has the DNA TGTGCCGGCAGCCCACGGGACTGGGGTTACAATGAGCAGTTCTTC.

This clonotype was seen ten or more times. The chain is built from TRBV12-3 or TRBV12-4 and TRBJ1-5; D gene unclear. This CDR3 has 14 residues. The V end lost 3 bases, the J end lost 1 base, and 7 bases lay between the germline ends. For the CDR3, the DNA is TGTGCCAGCAGTTTTGAGGAGAGCAATCAGCCCCAGCATTTT. Protein product: CASSFEESNQPQHF.

Details on this clonotype: One junction end disagrees with the germline gene, perhaps due to a read error. V and J are TRBV7-2 and TRBJ2-7; D ambiguous. This CDR3 has 13 amino acids. Looked up from germline, CDR1 is SGHTA and CDR2 is FQGNSA. The CDR3 is CASSLRIGAEPYF. The DNA for the CDR3 is TGTGCCAGCAGCTTAAGGATAGGTGCGGAGCCGTACTTC.

The chain has TRBV6-5 and TRBJ2-2, with a weak D call TRBD2 (6 bases). CDR1 and CDR2 (germline): MNHEY, SVGAGI. Trimming left V 1 base short and J 12 bases short, with 15 bases between. This CDR3 has 14 amino acids. CDR3 region: CASSYFRKREKLFF. The CDR3 coding sequence is TGTGCCAGCAGTTACTTTAGGAAACGGGAGAAGCTGTTTTTT.

The V call is TRBV7-8, the J call TRBJ2-3, with D tentatively TRBD2 (6 bases). CDR1 is SGHVS and CDR2 is FQNEAQ in the germline V gene. This CDR3 contains 14 residues. Trimming stripped 9 bases from V and 11 bases from J, with 24 bases between. CDR3 DNA: TGTGCCAGTAGCATTAGCGGATACACAGTTATGCAGTATTTT. It is translated as CASSISGYTVMQYF.

A remark on this clonotype: An end of the junction does not agree with germline; a read error may underlie this. The chain is built from TRBV6-1 and TRBJ2-3; 12 bases align to TRBD2. This CDR3 is built from 16 residues. CDR1 and CDR2 from the germline V gene are MNHNS and SASEGT. The CDR3 sequence is CACSAASGRGPDTQYF. CDR3 nucleotide sequence: TGTGCCTGCAGTGCGGCTAGCGGGAGGGGGCCAGATACGCAGTATTTT.

Points on this clonotype: Here the CDR3 omits its conserved ending phenylalanine or tryptophan, so a read error is the likely source. This chain joins TRBV30 and TRBJ2-5; D remains unclear. Trimming cost V 3 bases and J 2 bases, with 10 bases left between them. Germline CDR1 reads GTSNPN; CDR2 reads SVGIG (reference sequence). The CDR3 is 13 residues long. CDR3 sequence reads: CAWRDGFQETQYI. In DNA form, the CDR3 reads TGTGCCTGGAGGGATGGGTTTCAAGAGACCCAGTACATC.

The V gene is TRBV6-1, the J gene TRBJ2-7; D is perhaps TRBD1 (6 bases). The CDR3 spans 13 residues. Trimming removed 9 bases at V and 0 bases at J, with 12 bases between. The germline V gene encodes CDR1 MNHNS and CDR2 SASEGT. The CDR3 is CASNWDTSYEQYF. The CDR3 DNA is TGTGCCAGTAATTGGGACACCTCCTACGAGCAGTACTTC.

This clonotype has at least ten counts. In DNA form, the CDR3 reads TGTGCCAGCAGTTTATGGAGGGAGGGCACCTACGAGCAGTACTTC. It codes for CASSLWREGTYEQYF. The chain combines TRBV28 with TRBJ2-7, with 7 bases fitting TRBD2. Trimming took 0 bases from V and 2 from J; bases not matched to a gene: 4. The CDR3 sequence is 15 residues long. CDR1 is MDHEN, CDR2 SYDVKM, per germline.

With respect to this clonotype: One end of the junction fails to match germline, which may point to a read error. The rearrangement uses TRBV4-2 and TRBJ2-7; no clear D gene. The CDR3 loop spans 17 amino acids. The germline V gene encodes CDR1 LGHNA and CDR2 YNFKEQ. CDR3 residues: CASSQDQFHQPGYKQYF. The CDR3 DNA sequence: TGTGCCAGCAGCCAAGATCAGTTCCACCAGCCGGGCTACAAGCAGTACTTC.

This clonotype was counted at least ten times. The junction departs from the called germline gene at one end, perhaps through a read error. The gene calls are TRBV29-1 and TRBJ1-1; no definite D call. This CDR3 is 12 amino acids long. CDR1 SQVTM and CDR2 ANQGSEA come from the germline V gene. In nucleotides, the CDR3 is TGCAGCGTTGAGAGCGGCAGGACTGGAGCTTTCTTT. It is translated as CSVESGRTGAFF. The complete variable domain, with remaining parts taken from reference TRBV29-1 and TRBJ1-1, reads SAVISQKPSRDICQRGTSLTIQCQVDSQVTMMFWYRQQPGQSLTLIATANQGSEATYESGFVIDKFPISRPNLTFSTLTVSNMSPEDSSIYLCSVESGRTGAFFGQGTRLTVV.

This clonotype occurred many times. This may come from a read error, since a much larger clone is one base off. The chain links TRBV10-1 to TRBJ2-5; TRBD2 is a possible D gene (5 bases). Deletions cut 3 bases from V and 9 bases from J, with 17 bases between. The CDR3 runs to 14 residues. Germline CDR1 WNHNN, CDR2 SYGVQD (reference sequence). CDR3 nucleotide sequence: TGCGCCAGCAGTGAAACCGTAACCTCGGAGGCCCAGTACTTC. Translated, it gives CASSETVTSEAQYF.

This clonotype has only a few counts. This chain links TRBV6-2 or TRBV6-3 with TRBJ2-1, with D unresolved. V was shortened by 5 bases and J by 8 bases, with 19 bases between the two germline ends. The CDR3 length is 15 residues. CDR1 is MNHEY and CDR2 is SVGEGT in the germline V gene. The CDR3 DNA sequence: TGTGCCAGCAGTCCCCACGCCGAAGTATTCGATGAGCAGTTCTTC. This translates into CASSPHAEVFDEQFF.

The chain links TRBV6-5 to TRBJ2-7; D gene uncertain. Trimming took 10 bases from V and 3 from J, leaving 16 bases between them. The CDR3 runs to 13 residues. The V gene's germline CDR1 is MNHEY and CDR2 SVGAGI. CDR3 coding DNA: TGTGCCAACAAAATAGAGGATAACTACGAGCAGTACTTC. It is translated as CANKIEDNYEQYF.

As to this clonotype: This CDR3 fails to terminate in the conserved phenylalanine or tryptophan, so it likely reflects a read error. V is TRBV5-8 and J is TRBJ2-7, with a possible D match to TRBD2 (6 bases). Germline CDR1 is SGHTS and CDR2 is YDEGEE. This CDR3 is 17 amino acids long. The CDR3 spells CASSLVPRSGGAYEQYL. The CDR3 nucleotides are TGTGCCAGCAGCTTGGTCCCGCGTAGCGGAGGGGCCTACGAACAGTACCTC.

As for this clonotype: One end of the junction does not line up with germline, which may come from a read error. This chain joins TRBV12-5 and TRBJ2-1; 9 bases fit TRBD1. The CDR3 contains 16 residues. The germline V gene has CDR1 LGHNT and CDR2 FRNRAP. CDR3 amino acids: CASGFARDRECNELFF. The CDR3 nucleotides are TGTGCTAGTGGTTTCGCCCGGGACAGGGAATGCAATGAGCTGTTCTTC.

V is TRBV28 and J is TRBJ2-2; weak D call: TRBD1 (6 bases). V was shortened by 8 bases and J by 6 bases, with 13 bases between the two germline ends. Germline CDR1 reads MDHEN; CDR2 reads SYDVKM. The CDR3 has 13 residues. CDR3 nucleotide sequence: TGTGCCAGCGGAACGCAGGGGCCCGGGGAGCTGTTTTTT. This encodes CASGTQGPGELFF. The full variable domain, in which reference TRBV28 and TRBJ2-2 provide the parts outside the CDR3, is DVKVTQSSRYLVKRTGEKVFLECVQDMDHENMFWYRQDPGLGLRLIYFSYDVKMKEKGDIPEGYSVSREKKERFSLILESASTNQTSMYLCASGTQGPGELFFGEGSRLTVL.

Regarding this clonotype: A junction boundary mismatches the germline segment, possibly from a read error. The gene calls are TRBV10-3 and TRBJ2-1; 7 positions agree with TRBD1. The CDR3 sequence is 12 residues long. CDR1 and CDR2 (germline): ENHRY, SYGVKD. The CDR3 region is CPISQGGYELFF. The CDR3 DNA reads TGTCCCATCAGCCAAGGGGGCTATGAGCTGTTCTTC.

In its sample, this clonotype ranks as medium-sized. V and J are TRBV5-4 and TRBJ2-7, with a possible D match to TRBD2 (6 bases). This CDR3 is built from 14 residues. Trimming removed 3 bases from V and 2 bases from J, with 12 bases in between. From germline, CDR1 is SGHNT and CDR2 YYREEE (reference sequence). The CDR3 coding sequence is TGTGCCAGCAGCTCAAGGGACTTCCCCTACGAGCAGTACTTC. Translation gives CASSSRDFPYEQYF.